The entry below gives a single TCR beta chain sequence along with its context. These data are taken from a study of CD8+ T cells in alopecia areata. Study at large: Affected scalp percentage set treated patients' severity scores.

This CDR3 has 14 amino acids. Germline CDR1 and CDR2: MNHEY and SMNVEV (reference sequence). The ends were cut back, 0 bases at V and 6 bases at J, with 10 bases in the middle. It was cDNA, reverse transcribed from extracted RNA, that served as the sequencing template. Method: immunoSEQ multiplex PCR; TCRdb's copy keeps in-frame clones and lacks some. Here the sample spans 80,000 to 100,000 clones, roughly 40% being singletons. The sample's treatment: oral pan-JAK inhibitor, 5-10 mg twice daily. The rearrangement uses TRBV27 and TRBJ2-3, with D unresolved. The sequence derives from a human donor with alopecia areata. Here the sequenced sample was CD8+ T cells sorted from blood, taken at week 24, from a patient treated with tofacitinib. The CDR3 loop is CASSLSKAGDTQYF. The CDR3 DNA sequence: TGTGCCAGCAGTTTATCGAAGGCAGGTGATACGCAGTATTTT.